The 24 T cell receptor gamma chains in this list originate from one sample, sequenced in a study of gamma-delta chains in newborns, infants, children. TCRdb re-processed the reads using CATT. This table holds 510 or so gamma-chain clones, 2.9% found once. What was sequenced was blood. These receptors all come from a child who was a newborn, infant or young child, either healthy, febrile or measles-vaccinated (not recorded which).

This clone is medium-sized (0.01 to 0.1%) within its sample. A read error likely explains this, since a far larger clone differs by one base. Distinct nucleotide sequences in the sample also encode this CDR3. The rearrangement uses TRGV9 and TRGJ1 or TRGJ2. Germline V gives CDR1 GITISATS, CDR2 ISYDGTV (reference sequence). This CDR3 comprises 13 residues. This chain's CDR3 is CALWEVKSYKKLF. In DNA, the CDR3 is TGCGCCTTGTGGGAGGTGAAAAGTTATAAGAAACTCTTT.

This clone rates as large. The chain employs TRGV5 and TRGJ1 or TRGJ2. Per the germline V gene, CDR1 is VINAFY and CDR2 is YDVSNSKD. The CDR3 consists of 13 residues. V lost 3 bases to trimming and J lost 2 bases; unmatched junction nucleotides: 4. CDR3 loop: CATWDRDYYKKLF. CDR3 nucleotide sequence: TGTGCCACCTGGGACCGGGATTATTATAAGAAACTCTTT.

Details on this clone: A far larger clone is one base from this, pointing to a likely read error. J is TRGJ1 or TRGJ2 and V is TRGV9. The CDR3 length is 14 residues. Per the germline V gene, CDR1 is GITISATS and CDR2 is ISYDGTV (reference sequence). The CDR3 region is CALWGPGDYHKKLF. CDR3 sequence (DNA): TGTGCCTTGTGGGGGCCGGGGGATTATCATAAGAAACTCTTT.

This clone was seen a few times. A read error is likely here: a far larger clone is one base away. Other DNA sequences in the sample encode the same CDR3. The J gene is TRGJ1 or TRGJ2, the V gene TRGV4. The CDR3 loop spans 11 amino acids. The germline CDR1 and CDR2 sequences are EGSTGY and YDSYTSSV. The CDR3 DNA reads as TGTGCCACCTGGGATCGGGGTAAGAAACTCTTC. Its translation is CATWDRGKKLF.

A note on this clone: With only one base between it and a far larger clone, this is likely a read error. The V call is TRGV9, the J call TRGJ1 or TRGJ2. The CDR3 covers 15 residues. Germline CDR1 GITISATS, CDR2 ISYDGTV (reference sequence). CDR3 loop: CALWGVRRNYYKKLF. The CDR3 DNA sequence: TGTGCCTTGTGGGGGGTGCGGAGGAATTATTATAAGAAACTCTTT.

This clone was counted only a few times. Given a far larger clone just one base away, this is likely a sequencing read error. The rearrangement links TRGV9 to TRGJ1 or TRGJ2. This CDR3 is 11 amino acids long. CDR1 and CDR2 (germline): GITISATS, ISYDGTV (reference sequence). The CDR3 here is CASWEGYKKLF. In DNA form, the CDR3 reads TGTGCCTCGTGGGAGGGCTATAAGAAACTCTTT.

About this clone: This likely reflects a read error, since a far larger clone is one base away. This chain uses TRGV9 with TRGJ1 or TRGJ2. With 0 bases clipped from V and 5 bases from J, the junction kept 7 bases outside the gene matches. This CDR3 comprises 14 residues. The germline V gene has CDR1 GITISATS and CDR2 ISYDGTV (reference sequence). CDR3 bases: TGTGCCTTGTGGGAGGTGCTGGGGGATTATAAGAAACTCTTT. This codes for CALWEVLGDYKKLF.

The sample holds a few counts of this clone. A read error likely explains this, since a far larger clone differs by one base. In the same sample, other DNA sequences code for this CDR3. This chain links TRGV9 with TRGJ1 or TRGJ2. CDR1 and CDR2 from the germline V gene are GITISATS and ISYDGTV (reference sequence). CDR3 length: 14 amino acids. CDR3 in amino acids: CALWGPGDYYKKLF. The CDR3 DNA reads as TGTGCCTTGTGGGGGCCGGGGGATTATTATAAGAAGCTCTTT.

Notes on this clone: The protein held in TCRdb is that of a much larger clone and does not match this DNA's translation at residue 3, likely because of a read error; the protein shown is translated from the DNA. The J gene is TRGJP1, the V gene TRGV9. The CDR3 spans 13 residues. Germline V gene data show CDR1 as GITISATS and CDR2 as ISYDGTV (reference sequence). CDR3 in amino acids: CASWEVTGWFKIF. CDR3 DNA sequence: TGTGCCTCGTGGGAGGTCACTGGTTGGTTCAAGATATTT.

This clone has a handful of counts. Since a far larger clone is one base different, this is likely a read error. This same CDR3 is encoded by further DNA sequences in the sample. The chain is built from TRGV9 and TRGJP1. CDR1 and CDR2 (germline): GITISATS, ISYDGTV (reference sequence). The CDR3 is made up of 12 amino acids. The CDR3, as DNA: TGTGCCTTGTGGGCCACCGGTTGGTTCAAGATATTT. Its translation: CALWATGWFKIF.

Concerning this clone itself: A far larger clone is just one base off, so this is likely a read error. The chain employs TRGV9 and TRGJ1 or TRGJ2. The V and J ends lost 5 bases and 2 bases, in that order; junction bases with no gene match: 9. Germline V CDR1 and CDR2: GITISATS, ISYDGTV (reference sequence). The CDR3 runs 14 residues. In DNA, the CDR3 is TGTGCCTTGTGGGGGCCGTGGGATTATTATAAGAAACTCTTT. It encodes CALWGPWDYYKKLF.

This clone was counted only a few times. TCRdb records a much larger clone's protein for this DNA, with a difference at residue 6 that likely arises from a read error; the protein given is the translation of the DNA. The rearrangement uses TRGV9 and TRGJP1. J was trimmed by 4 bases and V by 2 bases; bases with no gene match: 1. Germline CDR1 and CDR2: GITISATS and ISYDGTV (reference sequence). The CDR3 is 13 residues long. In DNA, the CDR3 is TGTGCCTTGTGGGAGGGCACTGGTTGGTTCAAGATATTT. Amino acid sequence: CALWEGTGWFKIF.

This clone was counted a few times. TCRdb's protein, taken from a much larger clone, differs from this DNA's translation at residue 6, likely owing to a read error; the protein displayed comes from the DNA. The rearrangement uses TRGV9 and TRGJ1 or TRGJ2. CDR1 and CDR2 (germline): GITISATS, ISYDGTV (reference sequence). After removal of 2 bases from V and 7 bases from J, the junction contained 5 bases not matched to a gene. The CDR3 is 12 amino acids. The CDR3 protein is CALWEAKYKKLF. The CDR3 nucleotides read TGTGCCTTGTGGGAGGCGAAGTATAAGAAACTCTTT.

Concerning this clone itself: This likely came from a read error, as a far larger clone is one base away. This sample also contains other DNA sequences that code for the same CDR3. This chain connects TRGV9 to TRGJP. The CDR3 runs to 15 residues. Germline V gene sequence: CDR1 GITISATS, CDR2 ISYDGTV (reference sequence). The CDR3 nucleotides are TGCGCCTTGTGGGAGCAAGAGTTGGGCAAAAAAATCAAGGTATTT. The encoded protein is CALWEQELGKKIKVF.

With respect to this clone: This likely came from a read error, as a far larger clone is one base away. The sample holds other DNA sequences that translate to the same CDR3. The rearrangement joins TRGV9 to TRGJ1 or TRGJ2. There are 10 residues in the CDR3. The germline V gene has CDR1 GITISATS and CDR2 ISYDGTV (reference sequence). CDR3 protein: CALWEYKKLF. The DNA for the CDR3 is TGTGCCTTGTGGGAGTATAAGAAGCTCTTT.

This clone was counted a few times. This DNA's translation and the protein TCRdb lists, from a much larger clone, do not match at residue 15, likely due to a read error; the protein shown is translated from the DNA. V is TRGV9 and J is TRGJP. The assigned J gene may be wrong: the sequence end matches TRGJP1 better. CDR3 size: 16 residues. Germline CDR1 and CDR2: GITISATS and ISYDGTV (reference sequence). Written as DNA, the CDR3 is TGTGCCTTGTGGGAGGCTCAAGAGTTGGGCAAAAAAATCAAGATATTT. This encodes CALWEAQELGKKIKIF.

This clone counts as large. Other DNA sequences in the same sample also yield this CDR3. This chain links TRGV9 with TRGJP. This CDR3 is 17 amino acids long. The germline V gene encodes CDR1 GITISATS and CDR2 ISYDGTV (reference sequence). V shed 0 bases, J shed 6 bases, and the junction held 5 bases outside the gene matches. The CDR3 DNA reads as TGTGCCTTGTGGGAGGTGGGCCGAGAGTTGGGCAAAAAAATCAAGGTATTT. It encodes CALWEVGRELGKKIKVF.

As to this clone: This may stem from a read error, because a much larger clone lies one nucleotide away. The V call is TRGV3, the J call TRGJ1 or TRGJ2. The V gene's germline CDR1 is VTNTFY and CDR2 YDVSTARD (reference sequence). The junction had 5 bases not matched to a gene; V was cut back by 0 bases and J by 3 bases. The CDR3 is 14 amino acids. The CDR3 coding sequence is TGTGCCACCTGGGACAGGTCGAGTTATTATAAGAAACTCTTT. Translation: CATWDRSSYYKKLF.

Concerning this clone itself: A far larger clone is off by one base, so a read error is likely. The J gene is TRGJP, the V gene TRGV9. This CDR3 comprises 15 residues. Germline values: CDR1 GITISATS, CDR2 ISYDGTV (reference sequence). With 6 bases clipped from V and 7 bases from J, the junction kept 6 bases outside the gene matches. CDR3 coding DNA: TGTGCCTTGTGGAAGGGCGAGTTGGGCAAAAAAATCAAGGTATTT. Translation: CALWKGELGKKIKVF.

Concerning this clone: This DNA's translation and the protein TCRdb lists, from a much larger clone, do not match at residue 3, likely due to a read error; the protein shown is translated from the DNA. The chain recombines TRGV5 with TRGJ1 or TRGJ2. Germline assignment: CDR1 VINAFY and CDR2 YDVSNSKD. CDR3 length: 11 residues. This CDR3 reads CANWDRREKLF. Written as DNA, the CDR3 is TGTGCCAACTGGGACAGGCGGGAGAAACTCTTT.

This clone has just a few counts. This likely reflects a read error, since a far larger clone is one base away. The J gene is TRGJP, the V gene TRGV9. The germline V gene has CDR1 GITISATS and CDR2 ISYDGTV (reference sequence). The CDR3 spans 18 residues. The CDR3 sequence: CALWAVQVQELGKKIKVF. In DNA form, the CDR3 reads TGTGCCTTGTGGGCGGTGCAAGTGCAAGAGTTGGGCAAAAAAATCAAGGTATTT.

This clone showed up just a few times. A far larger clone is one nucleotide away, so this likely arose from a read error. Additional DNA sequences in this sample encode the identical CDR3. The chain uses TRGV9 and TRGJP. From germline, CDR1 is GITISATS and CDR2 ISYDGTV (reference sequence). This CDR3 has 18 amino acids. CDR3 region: CALWEVQGRELGKKIKVF. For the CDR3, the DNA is TGTGCCTTGTGGGAGGTGCAGGGCCGGGAGTTGGGGAAAAAAATCAAGGTATTT.

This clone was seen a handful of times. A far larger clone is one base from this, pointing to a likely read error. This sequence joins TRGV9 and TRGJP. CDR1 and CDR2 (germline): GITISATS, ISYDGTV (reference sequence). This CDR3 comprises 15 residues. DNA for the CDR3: TGTGCCTTGTGGGAGGCCGAGTTGGGCAAAAAAATCGAGGTATTT. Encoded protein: CALWEAELGKKIEVF.

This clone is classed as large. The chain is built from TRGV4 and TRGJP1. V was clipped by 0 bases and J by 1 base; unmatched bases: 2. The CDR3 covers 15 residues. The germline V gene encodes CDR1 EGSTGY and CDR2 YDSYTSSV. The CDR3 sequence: CATWDGSTTGWFKIF. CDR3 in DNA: TGTGCCACCTGGGATGGGTCTACCACTGGTTGGTTCAAGATATTT.